The 9 T cell receptor beta chains reported below all come from one sample, sequenced in a study of OX40 agonist ivuxolimab in advanced cancers. Measured with immunoSEQ multiplex PCR; TCRdb has only the in-frame clones, and not every one. The sample includes fewer than 65,000 clones, roughly 90% seen only once; the top ten take about 1.2%. Sequencing was performed on CD4+ or CD8+ T cells sorted from blood, taken in a trial of the OX40 agonist ivuxolimab. Every receptor here comes from an adult with an advanced solid tumor such as melanoma, head and neck, liver or kidney cancer.

V gene TRBV21-1 combines with J gene TRBJ2-1. TRBV21-1 is listed as a pseudogene. This CDR3 region has 12 residues. For the CDR3, the DNA is TGTGCCAGCAGCAACGTCCTCACTGAGCAGTTCTTC. Its translation is CASSNVLTEQFF.

This chain joins TRBV6-5 and TRBJ1-6; TRBD1 matches 7 bases. This CDR3 comprises 14 residues. The trim removed 6 bases at V and 9 bases at J, leaving 8 bases unmatched. CDR1 and CDR2 (germline): MNHEY, SVGAGI. Here the CDR3 DNA reads TGTGCCAGCAGCCTGGGACAGCCTATTTCACCCCTCCACTTT. The encoded protein is CASSLGQPISPLHF.

The chain combines TRBV27 with TRBJ2-7; no reliable D call. Germline V gene sequence: CDR1 MNHEY, CDR2 SMNVEV (reference sequence). V was clipped by 1 base and J by 6 bases, with 10 bases between them. The CDR3 runs to 13 residues. CDR3 nucleotide sequence: TGTGCCAGCAGTTTATTGCGCGAGTCCGAGCAGTACTTC. Translation gives CASSLLRESEQYF.

This rearrangement joins TRBV6-1 to TRBJ2-3, with D possibly matching TRBD1 (5 bases). The germline gives CDR1 MNHNS, CDR2 SASEGT. Trimming stripped 5 bases from V and 5 bases from J, with 8 bases between. The CDR3 is 12 residues long. The CDR3 region is CASSPGIDTQYF. In DNA form, the CDR3 reads TGTGCCAGCAGTCCAGGGATAGATACGCAGTATTTT.

The chain uses TRBV11-1 and TRBJ2-1; TRBD2 might be the D (6 bases). Between the trimmed V and J ends, which lost 5 bases and 4 bases, there was a span of 15 bases. Germline assignment: CDR1 SGHAT and CDR2 FQDESV (reference sequence). The CDR3 consists of 15 residues. CDR3 sequence: CASSPPGREYNEQFF. CDR3 sequence (DNA): TGTGCCAGCAGCCCCCCGGGGCGGGAATACAATGAGCAGTTCTTC.

J is TRBJ2-2 and V is TRBV11-1; TRBD2 matches at 13 bases. The length of the CDR3 is 16 residues. Germline CDR1 SGHAT, CDR2 FQDESV (reference sequence). The ends lost 5 bases at V and 6 bases at J; junction bases unmatched: 6. CDR3 bases: TGTGCCAGCAGCCTAGGACTAGCGGGAGTAGCCGGGGAGCTGTTTTTT. Amino acids: CASSLGLAGVAGELFF. Variable domain in full (rest from reference TRBV11-1 and TRBJ2-2): EAEVAQSPRYKITEKSQAVAFWCDPISGHATLYWYRQILGQGPELLVQFQDESVVDDSQLPKDRFSAERLKGVDSTLKIQPAELGDSAMYLCASSLGLAGVAGELFFGEGSRLTVL.

This sequence joins TRBV18 and TRBJ1-2, with TRBD1 matching over 8 bases. This CDR3 has 14 amino acids. Germline values: CDR1 KGHSH, CDR2 LQKENI. Trimming took 3 bases from V and 4 from J; bases not matched to a gene: 4. DNA for the CDR3: TGTGCCAGCTCACCGACAGGGGACGGCTATGGCTACACCTTC. As protein: CASSPTGDGYGYTF.

This clone was detected a few times. J is TRBJ2-1 and V is TRBV29-1; TRBD2 agrees at 14 bases. Germline assignment: CDR1 SQVTM and CDR2 ANQGSEA. The CDR3 loop spans 14 amino acids. This CDR3 is CRGGAGLAGVEQFF. In DNA form, the CDR3 reads TGCCGCGGGGGGGCGGGACTAGCGGGAGTGGAGCAGTTCTTC.

The V call is TRBV15, the J call TRBJ2-4; TRBD2 matches at 7 bases. This CDR3 is built from 15 residues. V shed 3 bases and J 1 base; nucleotides not matched to a gene: 3. The germline gives CDR1 LNHNV, CDR2 YYDKDF (reference sequence). DNA for the CDR3: TGTGCCACCAGCAGTGGGGACTATGCCAAAAACATTCAGTACTTC. It codes for CATSSGDYAKNIQYF.